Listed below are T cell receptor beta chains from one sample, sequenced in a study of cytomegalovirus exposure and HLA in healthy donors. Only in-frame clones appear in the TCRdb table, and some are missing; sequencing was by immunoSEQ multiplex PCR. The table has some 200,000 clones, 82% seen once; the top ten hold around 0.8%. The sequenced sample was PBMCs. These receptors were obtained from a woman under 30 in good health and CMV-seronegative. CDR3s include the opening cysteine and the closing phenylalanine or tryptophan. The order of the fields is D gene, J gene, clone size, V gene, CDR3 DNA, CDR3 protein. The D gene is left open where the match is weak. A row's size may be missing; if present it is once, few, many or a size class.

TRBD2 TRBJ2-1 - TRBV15 TGTGCCACCAGCAGAGCCTTTAGCGGGGGTGAGCAGTTCTTC CATSRAFSGGEQFF
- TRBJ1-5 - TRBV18 TGTGCCAGCTCGGACCAGGTTATTTGGGGCCCGAATCAGCCCCAGCATTTT CASSDQVIWGPNQPQHF
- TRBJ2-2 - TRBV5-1 TGCGCCAGCAGCTTGGGAGGGTGGTCTTCCCGAAACACCGGGGAGCTGTTTTTT CASSLGGWSSRNTGELFF
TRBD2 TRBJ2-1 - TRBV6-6 TGTGCCAGCAGTCGGACTAGGGGAATGGATGAGCAGTTCTTC CASSRTRGMDEQFF
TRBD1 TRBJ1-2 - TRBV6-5 TGTGCCAGCACTCTCTATTCGACAGGGGAAGGCTACACCTTC CASTLYSTGEGYTF
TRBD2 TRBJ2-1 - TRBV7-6 TGTGCCAGCAGCTTAGCGTATACCGGACTAGCCAGCTCCTACAATGAGCAGTTCTTC CASSLAYTGLASSYNEQFF
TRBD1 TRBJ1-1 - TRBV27 TGTGCCAGCAGTTTATCGAGAGACAGGGACTACACTGAAGCTTTCTTT CASSLSRDRDYTEAFF
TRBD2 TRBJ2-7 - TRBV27 TGTGCCAGCAGTTTTGGGAGCGGGAACTCCTACGAGCAGTACTTC CASSFGSGNSYEQYF
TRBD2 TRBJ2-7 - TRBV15 TGTGCCACCAGCATCCCTTCTAGCGGGGACGAGCAGTACTTC CATSIPSSGDEQYF
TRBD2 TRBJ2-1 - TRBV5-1 TGCGCCAGCAGTCGCTCAGCGGGGGGGCTGGACAATGAGCAGTTCTTC CASSRSAGGLDNEQFF
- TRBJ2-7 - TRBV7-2 TGTGCCAGCAGCTTCAAACTACCAGACCCCCGCGAGCAGTACTTC CASSFKLPDPREQYF
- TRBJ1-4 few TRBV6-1 TGTGCCAGCAGATCAGGGCATAATGAAAAACTGTTTTTT CASRSGHNEKLFF
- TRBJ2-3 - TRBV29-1 TGCAGCGTTGAACATCCCCGGCCTACCGGGATCCACACAGATACGCAGTATTTT CSVEHPRPTGIHTDTQYF
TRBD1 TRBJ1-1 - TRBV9 TGTGCCAGCACCTCTGGGACAGATATGAACACTGAAGCTTTCTTT CASTSGTDMNTEAFF
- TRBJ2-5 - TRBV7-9 TGTGCCAGCAGCCCGGTGGTACAAGAGACCCAGTACTTC CASSPVVQETQYF
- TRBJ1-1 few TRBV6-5 TGTGCCAGCAGTTTATCGGGACAAGGAGCTTTCTTT CASSLSGQGAFF
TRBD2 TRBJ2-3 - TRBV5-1 TGCGCCAGCAGCGGAGGACTAGCGGGGATTGTAGATACGCAGTATTTT CASSGGLAGIVDTQYF
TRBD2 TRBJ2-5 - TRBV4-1 TGCGCCAGCAGCCAAGATATACCGGGACTAGCGGCCCAAGAGACCCAGTACTTC CASSQDIPGLAAQETQYF
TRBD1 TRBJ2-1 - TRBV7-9 TGTGCCAGCAGACCATCCGGGACAGTAACCTCTAATGAGCAGTTCTTC CASRPSGTVTSNEQFF
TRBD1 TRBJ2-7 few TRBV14 TGTGCCAGCAGTCCGGGACAGGGCCCTCGTTTCTACGAGCAGTACTTC CASSPGQGPRFYEQYF
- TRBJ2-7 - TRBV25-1 TGTGCCAGCAGTGGGGGAGTCACAGGGTCCTACGAGCAGTACTTC CASSGGVTGSYEQYF
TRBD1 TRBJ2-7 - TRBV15 TGTGCCACCAGCAGAGAGGGACAGGGGGTTCCTGGCGAGCAGTACTTC CATSREGQGVPGEQYF